Described below is a single TCR beta chain sequence and its context. Its antigen remains unidentified. The sample is drawn from a study of T cells in localized non-small cell lung cancer. Study outcomes and limitations: Of the tissues analyzed, uninvolved adjacent lung showed maximal T cell clonality, greater than tumor.

TCRdb keeps only in-frame clones here, not all; method: immunoSEQ multiplex PCR. The table lists around 24,000 clones, approximately 83% of them singletons. The material sequenced was PBMCs, taken before any cancer treatment. The source of this sequence is a man aged 35-75 years with stage II lung adenocarcinoma.

CDR3 region: CASSLYLGNTEAFF. The CDR3 DNA reads TGTGCCAGCAGCTTATATCTGGGGAACACTGAAGCTTTCTTT. V is TRBV7-8 and J is TRBJ1-1, with unresolved D. This CDR3 region has 14 residues. V lost 2 bases to trimming and J lost 1 base, with 8 bases between them. From germline, CDR1 is SGHVS and CDR2 FQNEAQ.